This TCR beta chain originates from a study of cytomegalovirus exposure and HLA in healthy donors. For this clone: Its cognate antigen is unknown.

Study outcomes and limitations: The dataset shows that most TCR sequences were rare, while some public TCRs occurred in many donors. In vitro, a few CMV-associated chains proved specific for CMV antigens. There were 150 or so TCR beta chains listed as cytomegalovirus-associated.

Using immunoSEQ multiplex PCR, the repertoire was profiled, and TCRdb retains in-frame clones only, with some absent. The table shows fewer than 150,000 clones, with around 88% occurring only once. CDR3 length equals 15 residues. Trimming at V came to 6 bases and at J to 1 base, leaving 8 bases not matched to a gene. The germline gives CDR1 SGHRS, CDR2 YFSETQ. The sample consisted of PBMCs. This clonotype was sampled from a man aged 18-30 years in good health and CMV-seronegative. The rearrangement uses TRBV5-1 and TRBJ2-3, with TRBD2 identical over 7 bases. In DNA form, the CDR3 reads TGCGCCAGCACCGTGGAGGGACTACGCACAGATACGCAGTATTTT. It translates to CASTVEGLRTDTQYF.